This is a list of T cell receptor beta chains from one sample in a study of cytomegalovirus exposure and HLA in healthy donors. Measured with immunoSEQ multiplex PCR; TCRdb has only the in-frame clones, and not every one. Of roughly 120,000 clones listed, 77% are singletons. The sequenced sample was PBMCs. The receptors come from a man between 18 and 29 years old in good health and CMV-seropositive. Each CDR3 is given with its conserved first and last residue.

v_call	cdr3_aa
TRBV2	CASSEDVSNTDTQYF
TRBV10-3	CAISETGYPTDTQYF
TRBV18	CASSPGTGLDTEAFF
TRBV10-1	CASGQGRGEQYF
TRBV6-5	CASSPGGDQPQHF
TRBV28	CASSLGGLVSGNTIYF
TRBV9	CASSPNNPGNTIYF
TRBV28	CASSSGQGHQPQHF
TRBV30	CAWSMMGQLTIYGYTF
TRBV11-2	CASSLAFTRGPANEQFF
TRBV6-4	CASSGQANTGELFF
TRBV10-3	CAIRGTGDNQPQHF
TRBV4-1	CASSQSSGRDYEQYF
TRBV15	CATSRGDRGYGYTF
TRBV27	CASSSGGRYNEQFF
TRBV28	CASSKQGAVDQPQHF
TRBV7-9	CASSKPGAYEQYF
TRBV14	CASSQEHGPGGTQYF
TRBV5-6	CASSPVGRTDYGYTF
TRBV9	CASSVGGIGEQYF
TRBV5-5	CASSFGTPNTEAFF
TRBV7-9	CASSSGEKLFF
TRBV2	CASSEGTGYGYTF
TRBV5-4	CASSARDRISYNEQFF
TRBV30	CAWSVGTALNTEAFF
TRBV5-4	CASSLERAGLNTEAFF
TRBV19	CASGGKRPQHF
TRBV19	CASAPDRGGYTF
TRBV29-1	CSVADRGQPQHF